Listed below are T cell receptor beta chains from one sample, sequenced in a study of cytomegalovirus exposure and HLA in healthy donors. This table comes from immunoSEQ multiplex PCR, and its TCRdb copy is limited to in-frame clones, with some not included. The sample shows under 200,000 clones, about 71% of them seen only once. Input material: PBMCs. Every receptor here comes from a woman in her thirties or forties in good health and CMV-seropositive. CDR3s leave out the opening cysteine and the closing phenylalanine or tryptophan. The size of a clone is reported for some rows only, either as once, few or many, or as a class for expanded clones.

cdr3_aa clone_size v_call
ASSWGQGYTIY - TRBV6-5
ATSAGQVTFYEQY few TRBV15
ASSLEDVGSSRQY - TRBV28
ASSPTSTDTQY - TRBV5-1
ASSLAVSSYEQY - TRBV5-4
ASSLVLSTSSGNTIY - TRBV7-2
ASRVGSTEAGELF - TRBV2
ASSRARTGGADTQY - TRBV4-2
ASSSTGANTGELF - TRBV7-6
ASTGDFYNEQF - TRBV11-1
ASSSTGRTDTQY - TRBV28
ASSQGLAGVNEQF once TRBV5-4
ASSLELARNTGELF - TRBV7-8
ASSLLIGQGNNEQF few TRBV5-6
ASSYARQGGYEQY - TRBV6-5
ASSSLGRPTIDTQY - TRBV7-2
AISKGGRTDTQY few TRBV10-3
ASSLRGLAGYEQY - TRBV6-5
ASREQGELSEAF few TRBV2
ASSLVASGGLETQY - TRBV7-2
ASSSVAGAVDEQY few TRBV27
ASSTGGSEQY few TRBV19
ASGGTDYT - TRBV6-5
ASSVFEAAYGYT - TRBV9
ASSPPGTGATNTQY - TRBV9
ASSLDRSGANYGYT - TRBV11-2
ASMRSGAYEQY - TRBV2
ASSSGTEGQKLF - TRBV6-6
ASATGTGVPTNEKLF - TRBV7-9
ASSQGLVNTGELF - TRBV7-9
ASSLYWSTGDYGYT - TRBV28
ASSPGTGGNQPQH - TRBV5-1
ASSFEGINEQF - TRBV12-1
ASSNHQRSGSYEQY - TRBV25-1
ASSSLRDQETQY few TRBV7-2
ASSFGGSDQPQH - TRBV5-1
ASGFGQEYNEQF once TRBV12-5
ASSYSSGWGTQY - TRBV6-6
ASSYDGSGTVWV few TRBV6-5
ASSFAGNTEAF few TRBV7-9
ASTLPRDSDETQY few TRBV27